This TCR beta chain comes out of a study of human T cells and chemical hapten exposure. Overall study: Slight differences in pooled library volume were the main source of varying TCR yields across samples. Study-level results: Among TCRs, those above 1 in 1000 frequency were unaffected by DPC sensitization.

Details on this clonotype: Its antigen remains unknown. This may be a read error, as it is one base from a much larger clone.

The CDR3 covers 15 residues. Germline V CDR1 and CDR2: SGHTA, FQGNSA. Individual cDNA molecules (in the library) carried attached unique molecular identifiers. TCRdb recomputed calls from the RACE reads with MiXCR, one row per CDR3 protein. The sample includes about 50,000 distinct CDR3 sequences, 4.3% seen only once; the top ten take 1.5% to 2%. The sample's time point: healthy volunteer bleed at 2 weeks. Extraction of total RNA was performed on unfractionated whole blood. The sequenced sample was whole blood. This TCR derives from a female donor in good health. Some clones in this sample may be carry-over from other donors' samples. The rearrangement uses TRBV7-2 and TRBJ2-3; 11 nucleotides line up with TRBD2. CDR3 DNA sequence: TGTGCCATCAGCCGACTAGCGGGGTTTCTGGATACGCAGTATTTT. It translates to CAISRLAGFLDTQYF.